The clone carrying this T cell receptor beta chain was seen only once. The antigen remains undetermined. This record belongs to a study of a mutant IDH1 vaccine in newly diagnosed glioma. The time point denotes: week 5, during vaccination. Every single dose of the vaccine, 300 ug of mutant IDH1 20-mer peptide, came with topical imiquimod. TCRdb's table, derived via immunoSEQ multiplex PCR, lists solely in-frame clones and lacks some. Here the sample spans around 52,000 clones, roughly 73% being singletons. The CDR3 is 14 amino acids. V lost 1 base and J 0 bases, leaving 5 bases between the germline ends. CDR1 is KGHSH and CDR2 is LQKENI in the germline V gene.

The source was PBMCs, collected from a glioma patient whose treatment included an IDH1 peptide vaccine. The clonotype comes from a woman in her forties with glioma. V gene TRBV18 combines with J gene TRBJ2-3, with D possibly matching TRBD1 (5 bases). The CDR3: CASSPRQSTDTQYF. In DNA form, the CDR3 reads TGTGCCAGCTCACCACGACAGAGCACAGATACGCAGTATTTT.